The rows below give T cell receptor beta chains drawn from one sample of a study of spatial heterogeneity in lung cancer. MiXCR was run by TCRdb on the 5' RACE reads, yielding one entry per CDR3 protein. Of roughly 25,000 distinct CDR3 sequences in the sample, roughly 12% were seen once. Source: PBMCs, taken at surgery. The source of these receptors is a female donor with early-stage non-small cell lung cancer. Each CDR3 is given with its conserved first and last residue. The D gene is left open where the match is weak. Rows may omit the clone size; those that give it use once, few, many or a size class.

TGTGCCAGCAGCTTAGTCGATGGGGGGAGCTACGAGCAGTACTTC | CASSLVDGGSYEQYF | TRBJ2-7 | few | NA | TRBV7-2
TGCAGCGTTCGTACAGGGAGCAATCAGCCCCAGCATTTT | CSVRTGSNQPQHF | TRBJ1-5 | many | NA | TRBV29-1
TGTGCCAGCAGCCAAGCAAAAGACAGGTTGTCGTCTGAAGCTTTCTTT | CASSQAKDRLSSEAFF | TRBJ1-1 | few | NA | TRBV4-2
TGTGCCAGCAGCTATGGGACAGGGGGAGGAGAGACCCAGTACTTC | CASSYGTGGGETQYF | TRBJ2-5 | many | TRBD1 | TRBV3-1
TGTGCCAGCGAGCTTAGTACGGTCGTGGGCCTAGCGGGACGAGCTTCCTACAATGAGCAGTTCTTC | CASELSTVVGLAGRASYNEQFF | TRBJ2-1 | medium-sized | TRBD2 | TRBV7-9
TGTGCCAGCAGTTACTCTCGGCAGGCAGCCATATATTTT | CASSYSRQAAIYF | TRBJ1-3 | few | NA | TRBV6-6
TGTGCCAGCAGCCAAGGGTGGGGAAAGACCGGGGAGCTGTTTTTT | CASSQGWGKTGELFF | TRBJ2-2 | many | NA | TRBV3-1
TGTGCCAGCAGCTTAGCTTTGGATTTTAACTATGGCTACACCTTC | CASSLALDFNYGYTF | TRBJ1-2 | many | NA | TRBV7-9
TGTGCCATCAGTGAGTCCCTCCCGGCTGGGGGCTACACCTTC | CAISESLPAGGYTF | TRBJ1-2 | NA | NA | TRBV10-3
TGTGCCAGCAGCCCGTTTTTGGGCAGTACTAGCACAGATACGCAGTATTTT | CASSPFLGSTSTDTQYF | TRBJ2-3 | few | NA | TRBV6-6
TGCAGTGCCAGGATGGGGGTCACTAATGAAAAACTGTTTTTT | CSARMGVTNEKLFF | TRBJ1-4 | few | NA | TRBV20-1
TGCGCCAGCAGCCAGACCAGACAGGGGAATGAGCAGTTCTTC | CASSQTRQGNEQFF | TRBJ2-1 | many | TRBD1 | TRBV4-3